The clone carrying this TCR beta chain was picked up many times. Antigen specificity is unknown. This entry belongs to a study of neurological immune-mediated disorders. It was by 5'RACE with 10-nucleotide random UMIs that the cDNA was made. Over 160 million TCR-beta sequences from 15-18 subjects were obtained in each sequencing run. TCRdb used MiXCR to reprocess the 5' RACE reads, holding one entry per CDR3 protein. Among more than 75,000 distinct CDR3 sequences, under 4.5% were seen once, and the ten largest hold 4.5% to 6%. Whole-study results and caveats: None of the features examined (clinical or MRI) was associated with the multiple sclerosis repertoire cluster.

The time point here: longitudinal time-point 3. Unsorted libraries used 2 million PBMCs kept at -80 degrees C. The V gene end was trimmed by 4 bases and the J gene end by 3 bases; junction bases not matched to a gene: 7. The length of the CDR3 is 16 residues. CDR1 SEHNR and CDR2 FQNEAQ come from the germline V gene (reference sequence). The sequence derives from a woman aged 55-70 years with multiple sclerosis. The chain has TRBV7-9 and TRBJ2-3; TRBD1 agrees at 10 bases. The sample taken for sequencing was PBMCs. The CDR3 DNA reads as TGTGCCAGCAGCTCCACGACAGGGGGCAGGACAGATACGCAGTATTTT. It encodes CASSSTTGGRTDTQYF.